This TCR beta chain was obtained from a study of T-cell memory formation after mild COVID-19. The study's findings and limits: Some SARS-CoV-2-responding clones were already detected in memory before infection.

TCRdb independently ran MiXCR on the 5' RACE reads; one entry per CDR3 protein. Altogether under 650,000 distinct CDR3 sequences are present, about a sixth being singletons, with the ten largest covering approximately 12%. With respect to this clonotype: Its specificity is unknown. A far larger clone is one nucleotide away, so this likely arose from a read error.

CDR1 MNHNS and CDR2 SASEGT come from the germline V gene. Trimming pared 6 bases from V and 0 bases from J, leaving 9 bases between. The length of the CDR3 is 13 residues. This receptor was identified in an adult woman who had mild COVID-19 (a few samples of this study predate the infection). Cell type and time point are not known. The rearrangement uses TRBV6-1 and TRBJ2-7, with a weak D call TRBD1 (6 bases). Sequenced sample: PBMCs or a T cell subset sorted from them (not recorded which). This chain's CDR3 is CASSRDISYEQYF. The CDR3 coding sequence is TGTGCCAGCAGCCGGGACATCTCCTACGAGCAGTACTTC.